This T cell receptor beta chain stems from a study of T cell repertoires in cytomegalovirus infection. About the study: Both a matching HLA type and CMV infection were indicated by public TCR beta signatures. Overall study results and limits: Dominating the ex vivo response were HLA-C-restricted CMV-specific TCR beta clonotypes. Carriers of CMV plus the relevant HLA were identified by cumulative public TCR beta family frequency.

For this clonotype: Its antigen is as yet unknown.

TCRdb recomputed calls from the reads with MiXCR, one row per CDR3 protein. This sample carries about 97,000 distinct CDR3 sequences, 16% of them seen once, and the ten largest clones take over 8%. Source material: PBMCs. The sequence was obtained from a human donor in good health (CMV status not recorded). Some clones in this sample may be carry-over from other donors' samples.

CDR3 sequence (DNA): TGTGCCACCACCGGGACTAACTCCTACAATGAGCAGTTCTTC. Residues: CATTGTNSYNEQFF. V gene TRBV15 combines with J gene TRBJ2-1, with 7 positions matching TRBD2. CDR1 and CDR2 from the germline V gene are LNHNV and YYDKDF (reference sequence). The length of the CDR3 is 14 residues. Germline trimming cut 7 bases from V and 0 bases from J; bases unmatched to any gene: 3.